A single sample gave rise to the 12 T cell receptor beta chains below, sequenced in a study of radiotherapy plus CTLA-4 blockade in lung cancer. The protocol was immunoSEQ multiplex PCR, while the TCRdb copy is restricted to in-frame clones and leaves out a portion. The sample carries approximately 77,000 clones, approximately 80% recorded once. The material sequenced was peripheral blood, taken from a patient treated with radiotherapy plus ipilimumab. These receptor sequences come from a human donor with non-small cell lung cancer who had stable disease on radiotherapy plus ipilimumab.

V usage is TRBV9 and J usage is TRBJ2-5; 11 nucleotides align to TRBD2. The length of the CDR3 is 15 residues. V trimming: 4 bases; J trimming: 5 bases; junction bases outside the gene matches: 7. Germline loops: CDR1 SGDLS, CDR2 YYNGEE. This CDR3 reads CASSSVSGRAETQYF. CDR3 DNA sequence: TGTGCCAGCAGCTCTGTTAGCGGGAGGGCGGAGACCCAGTACTTC.

This clone was recorded a few times. This sample includes further DNA sequences coding for the same CDR3. V is TRBV20-1 and J is TRBJ1-1, with a tentative D call TRBD1 (5 bases). Germline V lookup: CDR1 DFQATT, CDR2 SNEGSKA (reference sequence). The length of the CDR3 is 11 residues. Trimming cost V 3 bases and J 4 bases, with 6 bases left between them. DNA for the CDR3: TGCAGTGCTAGGGGGGGCACTGAAGCTTTCTTT. Residues: CSARGGTEAFF.

The J gene is TRBJ1-6, the V gene TRBV2, with 10 bases lining up with TRBD1. The CDR3 consists of 15 residues. The V and J ends lost 8 bases and 10 bases, in that order; junction bases with no gene match: 11. The germline V gene has CDR1 SNHLY and CDR2 FYNNEI. The CDR3 bases are TGTGCCAGCGCCCCAACGACAGGGGGCAACTCACCCCTCCACTTT. Encoded protein: CASAPTTGGNSPLHF.

This chain uses TRBV6-6 with TRBJ2-1; D gene ambiguous. Germline lookup yields CDR1 MNHNY and CDR2 SVGAGI (reference sequence). The CDR3 extends over 13 amino acids. Trimming pared 5 bases from V and 8 bases from J, leaving 13 bases between. The CDR3 protein is CASSIAQYDEQFF. The CDR3 DNA reads as TGTGCCAGCAGTATCGCCCAATACGATGAGCAGTTCTTC.

This chain links TRBV6-1 with TRBJ1-5; D is perhaps TRBD1 (6 bases). From germline, CDR1 is MNHNS and CDR2 SASEGT. The CDR3 length is 15 residues. V was trimmed by 2 bases and J by 5 bases, leaving 13 bases between them. The CDR3 DNA is TGTGCCAGCAGTGAACGTGGGGGGCCGGATCAGCCCCAGCATTTT. Translation gives CASSERGGPDQPQHF.

J is TRBJ1-5 and V is TRBV18; no firm D call. Germline-derived CDR1 and CDR2 are KGHSH and LQKENI. V dropped 3 bases and J dropped 4 bases, with 10 bases sitting between them. The CDR3 totals 14 residues. The CDR3 loop reads CASSPKTVNQPQHF. The CDR3 region has the DNA TGTGCCAGCTCACCGAAGACGGTGAATCAGCCCCAGCATTTT.

V usage is TRBV6-1 and J usage is TRBJ2-3; 10 bases agree with TRBD2. Germline CDR1 and CDR2: MNHNS and SASEGT. This CDR3 spans 15 amino acids. V lost 10 bases and J lost 2; bases outside the gene matches: 9. The CDR3 DNA sequence: TGTGCCACGTCCGCTAGCGGGGGTACCACAGATACGCAGTATTTT. This translates into CATSASGGTTDTQYF.

This clone showed up just once. The chain has TRBV11-2 and TRBJ1-2; D is unclear. Between the trimmed V and J ends, which lost 3 bases and 8 bases, there was a span of 7 bases. Germline CDR1 SGHAT, CDR2 FQNNGV. The CDR3 totals 11 residues. CDR3 nucleotide sequence: TGTGCCAGCAGCTTCCGTGGGGGCTACACCTTC. It encodes CASSFRGGYTF. The variable domain in full, with the rest retrieved from reference TRBV11-2 and TRBJ1-2, is EAGVAQSPRYKIIEKRQSVAFWCNPISGHATLYWYQQILGQGPKLLIQFQNNGVVDDSQLPKDRFSAERLKGVDSTLKIQPAKLEDSAVYLCASSFRGGYTFGSGTRLTVV.

The rearrangement links TRBV6-1 to TRBJ2-1; 13 positions agree with TRBD2. This CDR3 is built from 15 residues. CDR1 and CDR2 from the germline V gene are MNHNS and SASEGT. Trimming cost V 4 bases and J 12 bases; bases outside gene matches: 9. The CDR3: CASSGTSGGPHRQFF. CDR3 sequence (DNA): TGTGCCAGCAGTGGGACTAGCGGGGGACCCCATAGGCAGTTCTTC.

This chain joins TRBV7-3 and TRBJ2-3, with 7 bases matching TRBD1. Per germline, CDR1 SGHTA and CDR2 FQGTGA. The CDR3 spans 16 residues. J was trimmed by 0 bases and V by 0 bases; bases with no gene match: 3. CDR3 sequence: CASSLTGQSSTDTQYF. The CDR3 DNA follows: TGTGCCAGCAGCTTAACGGGACAGTCTAGCACAGATACGCAGTATTTT.

The V gene is TRBV5-1, the J gene TRBJ2-2; D not certain. V was shortened by 2 bases and J by 1 base, with 9 bases between the two germline ends. Germline CDR1 and CDR2: SGHRS and YFSETQ. The CDR3 has 15 residues. The CDR3 DNA reads as TGCGCCAGCAGCTTTGGCGAAGTGAACACCGGGGAGCTGTTTTTT. Its protein is CASSFGEVNTGELFF.

V usage is TRBV13 and J usage is TRBJ2-7; 13 bases are a match to TRBD2. With V trimmed by 5 bases and J by 5 bases, 3 bases remained unmatched. Germline assignment: CDR1 PRHDT and CDR2 FYEKMQ (reference sequence). The CDR3 length is 14 residues. Here the CDR3 reads CASSTSGRAHEQYF. The CDR3 DNA sequence: TGTGCCAGCAGCACTAGCGGGAGGGCACACGAGCAGTACTTC.